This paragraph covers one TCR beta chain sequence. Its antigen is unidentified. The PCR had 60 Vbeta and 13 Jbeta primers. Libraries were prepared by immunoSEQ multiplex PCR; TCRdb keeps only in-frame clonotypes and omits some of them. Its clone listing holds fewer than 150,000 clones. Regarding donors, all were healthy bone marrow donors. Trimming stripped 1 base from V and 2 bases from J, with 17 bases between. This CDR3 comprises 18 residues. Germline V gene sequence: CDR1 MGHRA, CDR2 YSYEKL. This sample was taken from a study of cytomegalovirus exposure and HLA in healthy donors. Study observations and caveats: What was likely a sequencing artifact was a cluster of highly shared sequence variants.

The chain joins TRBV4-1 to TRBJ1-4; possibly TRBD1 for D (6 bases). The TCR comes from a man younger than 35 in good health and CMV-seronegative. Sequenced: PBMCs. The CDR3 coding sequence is TGCGCCAGCAGCCAAGTCCTCAGTGTAAGGGGGACTAATGAAAAACTGTTTTTT. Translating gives CASSQVLSVRGTNEKLFF.